This T cell receptor beta chain was observed in a study of memory CD4+ T cells and cytomegalovirus serostatus. Overall study context: Donors were healthy Belgian adults, under 10 CMV seropositive and roughly 25 seronegative. Study-wide points: The CMV-associated TCR signature appears largely within the CD4+ memory repertoire.

In the authors' workflow: Out-of-frame sequences were removed, leaving 2,000,000 or so distinct TCRbeta sequences. The assay was immunoSEQ multiplex PCR, and TCRdb's table has in-frame clones only and misses some. Clonal size and the V and J genes are those of that table, whereas D and trimming came from the DNA. The sample carries about 54,000 clones, roughly four fifths recorded once. The CDR3 totals 15 residues. Germline V gene lookup returns CDR1 SGHDN and CDR2 FVKESK. V trimming: 2 bases; J trimming: 6 bases; junction bases outside the gene matches: 4. The sort gate was single viable CD3+CD4+CD8-CD45RO+ cells for memory CD4+ T cells. Positive selection with CD4 microbeads enriched total CD4+ T cells. This clone came up once. Its antigen is unidentified.

The sequenced sample was memory CD4+ T cells from blood. This receptor was taken from an adult in good health and CMV-seronegative. J is TRBJ1-6 and V is TRBV14, with 7 bases lining up with TRBD1. The CDR3 is CASSQQTGPNSPLHF. CDR3 in DNA: TGTGCCAGCAGCCAACAGACAGGGCCTAATTCACCCCTCCACTTT.